This T cell receptor (beta chain) was sequenced during a study of Tregs in tolerant kidney transplant recipients (dated by TCRdb to about 2019). Study-level background: The study used TCRbeta sequencing to identify donor-specific regulatory T cells before combined kidney and bone marrow transplantation, then tracked those cells after transplant. What the research found in general, with its limitations: Donor-specific Treg expansion exceeded global Treg expansion in tolerant patients, suggesting antigen-driven rather than nonspecific expansion. For some patients, the PCR primers changed as time went on, which meant samples from those patients could not be compared with one another at the nucleotide level. The study was constrained by small patient numbers, and validation of the findings is required in larger populations and under other immunosuppression protocols. The most biologically relevant and donor-specific TCRbeta repertoire appeared to be identified by expanding Tregs with activated donor B cells. Biological reproducibility was not examined directly, but technical replication error appeared to be minimal.

CDR3 length: 16 amino acids, cysteine to phenylalanine. Part of the CDR3 DNA is given, 39 bases translated from base 1. Sequences SGHVS (CDR1) and FQNEAQ (CDR2) are obtained from the germline V gene. Trimming leaves V shorter by 4 bases and J shorter by 0 bases, with the junction holding 8 bases beyond the gene matches. Notes on this clone: Its antigen target is currently unknown. The sequenced fragment ends 3 residues before the CDR3 boundary, so the rest is inferred from the germline J gene.

The time point label on this specimen signifies: 6 months after combined kidney and bone marrow transplant. Related donors were used in the transplants with nonmyeloablative bone marrow transplantation, and mixed chimerism was transient in the human trials. Unstimulated Tregs (CD4+CD25+CD127-), CD4+ non-Tregs (CD4+CD25-), CD4 and CD8 cells were FACS-sorted from thawed PBMCs. The patients were a few recipients of combined kidney and bone marrow transplants from the ITN036ST trial, and samples were available only from these trial subjects. Healthy control blood was processed by Ficoll density gradient to PBMCs and cryopreserved; patient PBMCs were collected before and after transplant. Genomic DNA was extracted from sorted cells with the QIAGEN DNeasy Blood and Tissue Kit for TCRbeta CDR3 sequencing. High-throughput TCRbeta CDR3 sequencing, including PCR amplification with bias correction and internal controls, was performed commercially through immunoSEQ. The paper's processing steps were these. A unique productive TCRbeta sequence was defined by the CDR3 nucleotide sequence when primers matched, and otherwise by the CDR3 amino acid sequence together with the Vbeta and Jbeta genes. To correct sorting error, sequences shared between sorted populations at a frequency ratio of 2:1 or less were removed; the rest were assigned to the higher population. A sequence counted as donor-reactive if, in CFSE-low cells, the sequence had a frequency of at least 0.01% and was expanded at least 5-fold compared with unstimulated cells. Jensen-Shannon divergence, calculated on the top 100 TCRbeta sequences ranked by frequency, was used to quantify repertoire divergence. When a sample had multiple sequencing runs, each run was corrected for sorting error separately and the runs were then pooled. TCRdb carries this immuneACCESS record with in-frame sequences only. Its versions omit some clonotypes, under half of them owing to an unresolved V gene in the studies checked, with the rest unexplained. V, J and clone size are those of that table, while D and trimming were read from the DNA. The sample table holds under 30,000 clones. Over 4% of the sample goes to the ten largest clones.

The chain joins TRBV7-8 to TRBJ1-1; 7 bases in the middle match TRBD1. This TCR came from a human patient who received a combined kidney and bone marrow transplant. In transplant recipients, some T cells may be of donor rather than host origin. The sequences come from CD4+ T cells from blood (PBMCs), collected 6 months after the transplant. The CDR3 bases that were read are TGTGCCAGCAGCTCTTATGCGACAGGGATGAACACTGAA. Its coded protein is CASSSYATGMNTE. The full CDR3 reads CASSSYATGMNTEAFF.